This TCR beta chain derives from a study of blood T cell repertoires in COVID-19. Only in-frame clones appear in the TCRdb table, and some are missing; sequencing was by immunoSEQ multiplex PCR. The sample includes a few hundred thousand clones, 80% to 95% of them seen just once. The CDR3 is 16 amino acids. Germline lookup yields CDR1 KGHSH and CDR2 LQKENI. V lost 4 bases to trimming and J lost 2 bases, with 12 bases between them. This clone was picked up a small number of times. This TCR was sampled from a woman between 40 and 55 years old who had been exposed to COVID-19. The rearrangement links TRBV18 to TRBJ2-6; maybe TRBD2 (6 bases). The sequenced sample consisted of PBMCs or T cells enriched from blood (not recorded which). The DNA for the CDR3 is TGTGCCAGCTCACGGGACTCCAGAGCTGGGGCCAACGTCCTGACTTTC. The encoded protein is CASSRDSRAGANVLTF.